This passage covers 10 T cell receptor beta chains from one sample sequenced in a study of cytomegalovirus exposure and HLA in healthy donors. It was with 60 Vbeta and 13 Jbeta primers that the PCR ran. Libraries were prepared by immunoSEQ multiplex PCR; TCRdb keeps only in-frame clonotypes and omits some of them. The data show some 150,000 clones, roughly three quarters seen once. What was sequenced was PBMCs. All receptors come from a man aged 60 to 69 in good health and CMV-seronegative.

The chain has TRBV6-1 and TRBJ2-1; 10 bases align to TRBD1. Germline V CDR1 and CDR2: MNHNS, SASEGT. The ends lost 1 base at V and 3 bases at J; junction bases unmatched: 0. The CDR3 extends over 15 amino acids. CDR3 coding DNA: TGTGCCAGCAGTGAAGGGACAGGGGGCTACAATGAGCAGTTCTTC. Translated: CASSEGTGGYNEQFF.

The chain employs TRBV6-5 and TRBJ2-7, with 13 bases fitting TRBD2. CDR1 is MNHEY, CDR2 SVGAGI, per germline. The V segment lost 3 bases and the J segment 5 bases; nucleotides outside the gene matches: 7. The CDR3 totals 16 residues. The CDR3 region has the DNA TGTGCCAGCAGTTATCCCGGACTAGCGGGAGTAAACGAGCAGTACTTC. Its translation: CASSYPGLAGVNEQYF.

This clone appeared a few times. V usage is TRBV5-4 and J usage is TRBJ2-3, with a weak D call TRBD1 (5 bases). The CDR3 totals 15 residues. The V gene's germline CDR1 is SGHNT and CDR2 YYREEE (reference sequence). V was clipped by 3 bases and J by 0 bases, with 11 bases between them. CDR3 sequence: CASSSRQQSTDTQYF. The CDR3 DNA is TGTGCCAGCAGCTCTAGACAGCAGAGCACAGATACGCAGTATTTT.

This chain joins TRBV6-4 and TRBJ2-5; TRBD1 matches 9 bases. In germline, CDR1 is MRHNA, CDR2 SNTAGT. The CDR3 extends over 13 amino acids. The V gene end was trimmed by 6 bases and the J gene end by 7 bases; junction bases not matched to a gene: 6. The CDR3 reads CASSTRQGGTQYF. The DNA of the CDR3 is TGTGCCAGCAGCACCCGACAGGGGGGGACCCAGTACTTC.

CDR3 region: CAWSKGHPYEQYF. CDR3 coding DNA: TGTGCCTGGAGTAAGGGACACCCCTACGAGCAGTACTTC. The J gene is TRBJ2-7, the V gene TRBV30; weak D call: TRBD1 (6 bases). V was shortened by 2 bases and J by 2 bases, with 10 bases between the two germline ends. The CDR3 has 13 amino acids. From germline, CDR1 is GTSNPN and CDR2 SVGIG (reference sequence).

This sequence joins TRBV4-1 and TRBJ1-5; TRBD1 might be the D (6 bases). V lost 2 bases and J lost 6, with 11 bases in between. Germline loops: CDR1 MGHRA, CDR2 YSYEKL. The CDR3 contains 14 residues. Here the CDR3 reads CASSQNRVSQPQHF. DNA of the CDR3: TGCGCCAGCAGCCAAAACAGGGTGAGTCAGCCCCAGCATTTT.

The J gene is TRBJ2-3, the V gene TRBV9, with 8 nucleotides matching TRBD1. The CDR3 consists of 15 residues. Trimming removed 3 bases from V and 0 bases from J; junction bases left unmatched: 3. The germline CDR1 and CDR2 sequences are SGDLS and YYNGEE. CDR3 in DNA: TGTGCCAGCAGCGGACGACAGGGGAGCACAGATACGCAGTATTTT. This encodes CASSGRQGSTDTQYF.

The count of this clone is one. In nucleotides, the CDR3 is TGCGCCAGCAGCTTGATACAGGGGGCCGGCGAGCAGTACTTC. It encodes CASSLIQGAGEQYF. The V and J genes are TRBV5-1 and TRBJ2-7; 9 bases map to TRBD1. The CDR3 is made up of 14 amino acids. The J segment lost 6 bases and the V segment lost 1 base, leaving 5 bases of the junction unmatched. The germline CDR1 and CDR2 sequences are SGHRS and YFSETQ. Drawing the rest from reference TRBV5-1 and TRBJ2-7, the complete variable domain is KAGVTQTPRYLIKTRGQQVTLSCSPISGHRSVSWYQQTPGQGLQFLFEYFSETQRNKGNFPGRFSGRQFSNSRSEMNVSTLELGDSALYLCASSLIQGAGEQYFGPGTRLTVT.

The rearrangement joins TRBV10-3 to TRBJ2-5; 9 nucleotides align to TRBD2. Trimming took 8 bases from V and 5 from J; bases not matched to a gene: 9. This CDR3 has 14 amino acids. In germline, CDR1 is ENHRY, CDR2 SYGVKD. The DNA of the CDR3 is TGTGCCATCGGGGCGGGAGGGCGGGTGGAGACCCAGTACTTC. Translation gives CAIGAGGRVETQYF.

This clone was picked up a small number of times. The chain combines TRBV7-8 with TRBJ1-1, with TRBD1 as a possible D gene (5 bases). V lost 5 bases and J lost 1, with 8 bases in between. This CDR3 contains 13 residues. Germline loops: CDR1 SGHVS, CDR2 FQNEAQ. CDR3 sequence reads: CASSRQQNTEAFF. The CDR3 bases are TGTGCCAGCAGCAGACAGCAGAACACTGAAGCTTTCTTT.